This T cell receptor beta chain was captured in a study of graft-versus-host responses after intestinal transplantation. Study information: Anti-thymocyte globulin induction, then tacrolimus and steroids for about 3 years, went to all recipients.

Worth noting for this clone: The antigen is not known.

General study results and limits: GvH clones occurred in recipient marrow; some first appeared in ileum or blood. Levels of circulating GvH clones at their peak were associated with early post-transplant HvG declines.

Each post-transplant marrow sample came from the posterior iliac crest or another site. Repertoires were generated with immunoSEQ multiplex PCR, while TCRdb's copy carries only in-frame clones and drops some. This table has about 69,000 clones, around nine tenths appearing once. This clonotype was sampled from a human patient who received an intestinal transplant, so some T cells may come from the graft donor. Specimen: bone marrow, collected nearly 750 days after intestinal transplantation.

Written as DNA, the CDR3 is TGCAGCGTGGGGACAGTTCTTAGGTATGGCTACACCTTC. It specifies CSVGTVLRYGYTF. The chain recombines TRBV29-1 with TRBJ1-2, with 7 positions matching TRBD1. J was trimmed by 5 bases and V by 6 bases; bases with no gene match: 9. Germline V gene data show CDR1 as SQVTM and CDR2 as ANQGSEA. The CDR3 has 13 amino acids.